This TCR beta chain was retrieved from a study of blood T cell repertoires in COVID-19. Study background: Samples came from the United States, Italy and Spain, spanning acute and convalescent COVID-19. From T cells, B-cell-depleted T cells, or PBMCs came the material, which was cDNA or gDNA.

Original handling: Cell counts per sample came from amplifying reference gene primers. Profiling relied on immunoSEQ multiplex PCR, and the TCRdb table lists in-frame clones only, not all of them. That table is the source of V, J and clone size, and D and trimming were worked out from the DNA. The sample lists under 350,000 clones, around nine tenths occurring once. V was clipped by 8 bases and J by 2 bases, with 24 bases between them. Germline CDR1 and CDR2: KGHDR and SFDVKD. This CDR3 comprises 18 residues. The material sequenced was peripheral blood. The receptor's source is a man aged 35 to 55 with acute or convalescent COVID-19. The chain has TRBV24-1 and TRBJ1-5; unclear D gene. CDR3 in DNA: TGTGCCACCACCCCTCCGAGTCTCTCATCAGCGGGCAATCAGCCCCAGCATTTT. Its protein product is CATTPPSLSSAGNQPQHF.